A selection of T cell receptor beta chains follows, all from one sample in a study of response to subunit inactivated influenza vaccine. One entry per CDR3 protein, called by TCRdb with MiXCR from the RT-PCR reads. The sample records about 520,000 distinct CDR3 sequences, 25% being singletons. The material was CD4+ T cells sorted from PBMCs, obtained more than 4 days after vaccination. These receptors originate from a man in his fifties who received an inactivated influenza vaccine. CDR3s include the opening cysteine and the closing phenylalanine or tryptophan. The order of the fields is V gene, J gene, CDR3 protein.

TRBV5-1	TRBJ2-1	CASSLGIQVINEQFF
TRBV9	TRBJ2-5	CASSVATSETQYF
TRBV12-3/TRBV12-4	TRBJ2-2	CASSSLAGAPRGELFF
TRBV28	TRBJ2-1	CASSPDSGRAVEQFF
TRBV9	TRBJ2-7	CASSVEGYVGGSEQYF
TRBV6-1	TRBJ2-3	CASSERDRLTSYF
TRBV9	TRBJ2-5	CASSSQAGGQETQYF
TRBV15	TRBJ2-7	CATSREKKRIYEQYF
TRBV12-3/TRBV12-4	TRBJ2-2	CASSFRAGANTGELFF
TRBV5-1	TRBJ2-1	CASRRVSGTFEQFF
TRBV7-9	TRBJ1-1	CASSLGGRGVEAFF
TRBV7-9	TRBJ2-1	CASSLASGGTNEQFF
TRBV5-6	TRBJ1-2	CASSPYAVSGFLGYTF
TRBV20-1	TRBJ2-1	CSARGTSGSYNEQFF
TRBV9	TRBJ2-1	CASSGVGALGEQFF
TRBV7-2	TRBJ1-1	CASTLRQGRAEAFF
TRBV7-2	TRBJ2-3	CASSSTIRTDTQYF
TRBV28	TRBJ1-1	CASSLSPRRDTEAFF
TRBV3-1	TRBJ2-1	CASSQDHPGLVSGEQFF
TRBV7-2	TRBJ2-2	CASSPRGQGNTGELFF
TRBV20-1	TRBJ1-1	CSASPTWDTEAFF
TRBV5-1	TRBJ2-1	CASSMAPGGEDEQFF
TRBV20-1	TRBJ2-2	CSARLGGIGELFF
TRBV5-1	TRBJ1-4	CASSRLGVQGEKLFF
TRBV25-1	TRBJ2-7	CASSDRTGSYEQYF
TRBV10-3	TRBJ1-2	CAISDGLRTNYGYTF
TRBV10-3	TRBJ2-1	CAISGGQGTNEQFF
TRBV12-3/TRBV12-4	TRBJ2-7	CASRPTGRTYEQYF
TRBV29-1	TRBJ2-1	CSGAAYNEQFF
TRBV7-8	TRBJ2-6	CASSFMGQGGSGANVLTF
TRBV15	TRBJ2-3	CATSTGLAGWTSTDTQYF
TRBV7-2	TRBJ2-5	CASRTLGGETQYF
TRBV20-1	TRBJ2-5	CSARSGSTQETQYF
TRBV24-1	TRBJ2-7	CATAPGTGGFYEQYF
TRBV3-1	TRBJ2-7	CASSQGITGLGYEQYF
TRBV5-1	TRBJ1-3	CASSLFPTGEGGNTIYF
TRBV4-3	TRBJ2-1	CASSQEPGRGYNEQFF
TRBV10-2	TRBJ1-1	CASSEWTEAFF
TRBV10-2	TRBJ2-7	CASSDEGKTYEQYF
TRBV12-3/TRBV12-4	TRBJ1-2	CASSLSRVNGYTF
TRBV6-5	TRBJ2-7	CASSYSMSGRYGYEQYF
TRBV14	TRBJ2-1	CASSQFGRDDSIEQFF
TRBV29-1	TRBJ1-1	CSVDRGVTEAFF
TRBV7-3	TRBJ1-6	CASSRGLVNSPLHF
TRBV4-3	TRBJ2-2	CASSQRTGGSGELFF
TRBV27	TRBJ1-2	CASSPSGGPGYTF
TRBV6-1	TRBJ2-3	CASRLARRTDTQYF
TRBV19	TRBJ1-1	CASAAKTGVNTEAFF
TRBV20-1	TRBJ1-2	CSARDPPSGVSGYTF
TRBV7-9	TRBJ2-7	CASSLGVGYYEQYF
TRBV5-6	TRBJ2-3	CASSQDRVGTDTQYF
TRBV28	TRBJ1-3	CASSPGGNGNTIYF
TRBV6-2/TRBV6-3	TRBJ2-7	CASSYSSQGVDEQYF